These 11 T cell receptor beta chains were sequenced from one sample in a study of CD8+CD57+ T cells in acquired aplastic anemia. Genomic DNA served as template for TCR beta VDJ and CDR3 profiling. One entry per CDR3 protein, called by TCRdb with MiXCR from the reads. The sample consists of around 170,000 distinct CDR3 sequences, 55% to 80% of them appearing once. The material sequenced was sorted CD4+, CD8+, or CD8+CD57+ T cells (not recorded which) from PBMCs. Receptor source: a human donor in good health.

Regarding this clonotype: The CDR3 end shows no conserved phenylalanine or tryptophan, and so a read error is likely. The limits of the CDR3 on the DNA are not certain, so only TCRdb's listed CDR3 is given. The CDR3 sequence is CASSLAQGPHYGYTS. The chain recombines TRBV7-8 with TRBJ1-2; the D call TRBD1 from the table was never checked on the DNA. CDR1 and CDR2 (germline): SGHVS, FQNEAQ. Including both end residues, the CDR3 is 15 amino acids long.

The chain is built from TRBV29-1 and TRBJ1-1; TRBD1 matches at 7 bases. The V gene end was trimmed by 5 bases and the J gene end by 0 bases; junction bases not matched to a gene: 6. CDR1 SQVTM and CDR2 ANQGSEA come from the germline V gene. This CDR3 is 14 amino acids long. CDR3 sequence (DNA): TGCAGCGTTTTTGGGACAGAGATGAACACTGAAGCTTTCTTT. This translates into CSVFGTEMNTEAFF.

V and J are TRBV5-4 and TRBJ2-6; D may be TRBD2 (5 bases). Germline V gene sequence: CDR1 SGHNT, CDR2 YYREEE (reference sequence). Trimming stripped 5 bases from V and 3 bases from J, with 12 bases between. This CDR3 comprises 15 residues. The CDR3 bases are TGTGCCAGCAGGGACTCCACTCTTGGGGCCAACGTCCTGACTTTC. It codes for CASRDSTLGANVLTF.

CDR3 protein: CASSTRQGVGTEAFF. Here the CDR3 DNA reads TGTGCCAGCAGTACTCGACAGGGGGTTGGAACTGAAGCTTTCTTT. The chain joins TRBV27 to TRBJ1-1; 9 bases match TRBD1. The germline V gene has CDR1 MNHEY and CDR2 SMNVEV (reference sequence). The J segment lost 5 bases and the V segment lost 5 bases, leaving 9 bases of the junction unmatched. This CDR3 spans 15 amino acids.

V usage is TRBV9 and J usage is TRBJ2-3; 9 bases map to TRBD1. CDR1 and CDR2 (germline): SGDLS, YYNGEE. With 2 bases clipped from V and 1 base from J, the junction kept 5 bases outside the gene matches. The CDR3 is 16 amino acids. The DNA of the CDR3 is TGTGCCAGCAGCGTCCCCCGACAGGGGGGCACAGATACGCAGTATTTT. This codes for CASSVPRQGGTDTQYF.

The chain employs TRBV20-1 and TRBJ2-5, with a weak D call TRBD2 (5 bases). The CDR3 runs to 13 residues. Germline CDR1 reads DFQATT; CDR2 reads SNEGSKA (reference sequence). Trimming shortened V by 3 bases and J by 5 bases, and 13 bases separated the two germline ends. The chain's CDR3 is CSASGIPGETQYF. In DNA, the CDR3 is TGCAGTGCTAGCGGGATCCCCGGGGAGACCCAGTACTTC.

The chain has TRBV7-3 and TRBJ2-7; 7 positions match TRBD2. This CDR3 comprises 14 residues. Germline CDR1 is SGHTA and CDR2 is FQGTGA. V was pared by 5 bases and J by 9 bases, with 13 bases of the junction left unmatched. This CDR3 is CASSATGGGGGQYF. DNA for the CDR3: TGTGCCAGCAGCGCGACGGGGGGTGGGGGGGGGCAGTACTTC.

V gene TRBV7-7 combines with J gene TRBJ1-1; possible D gene TRBD1, 6 bases. V lost 3 bases and J lost 4, with 12 bases in between. The CDR3 spans 14 residues. Germline V lookup: CDR1 SSHAT, CDR2 FNYEAQ (reference sequence). The CDR3 bases are TGTGCCAGCAGCTTCGAGGGGGTAGGCACTGAAGCTTTCTTT. It specifies CASSFEGVGTEAFF.

In this sample, this clonotype turned up a few times. The gene calls are TRBV2 and TRBJ2-7, with D tentatively TRBD1 (6 bases). V was cut by 3 bases and J by 2 bases, with 11 bases left in between. This CDR3 is built from 14 residues. The germline gives CDR1 SNHLY, CDR2 FYNNEI. In nucleotides, the CDR3 is TGTGCCAGCAGTGATTTAACAGGGACCTACGAGCAGTACTTC. Amino acids: CASSDLTGTYEQYF.

In this sample, this clonotype turned up many times. CDR3 in amino acids: CASSQDRGADTQYF. Here the CDR3 DNA reads TGCGCCAGCAGCCAAGACCGGGGCGCAGATACGCAGTATTTT. This sequence joins TRBV4-3 and TRBJ2-3, with D possibly being TRBD1 or TRBD2 (5 bases each). With 0 bases removed from V and 4 bases from J, the gap between germline ends came to 8 bases. CDR1 is LGHNA, CDR2 YSLEER, per germline. This CDR3 region has 14 residues.

J is TRBJ1-1 and V is TRBV2, with D possibly being TRBD1 (6 bases). V was pared by 4 bases and J by 2 bases, with 17 bases between. The CDR3 has 16 amino acids. Germline V lookup: CDR1 SNHLY, CDR2 FYNNEI. The CDR3 coding sequence is TGTGCCAGCAGTGTAAGAAGGCAGGGACAAAACACTGAAGCTTTCTTT. Translating it yields CASSVRRQGQNTEAFF. The variable domain in full, completed from reference TRBV2 and TRBJ1-1, reads EPEVTQTPSHQVTQMGQEVILRCVPISNHLYFYWYRQILGQKVEFLVSFYNNEISEKSEIFDDQFSVERPDGSNFTLKIRSTKLEDSAMYFCASSVRRQGQNTEAFFGQGTRLTVV.